One sample yielded the 23 T cell receptor beta chains listed below, sequenced in a study of blood T cell repertoires in COVID-19. Sequenced by immunoSEQ multiplex PCR; TCRdb stores in-frame clones only, minus some. The sample has 300,000 to 400,000 clones, roughly 88% seen once. The sample comprised PBMCs or T cells enriched from blood (not recorded which). The receptors were sampled from a young man who had recovered from COVID-19.

Only a few counts were recorded for this clone. DNA of the CDR3: TGTGCCAGCAGCCAGGGACAGCCCGATGAAAAACTGTTTTTT. Encoded protein: CASSQGQPDEKLFF. The J gene is TRBJ1-4, the V gene TRBV7-9; 7 bases match TRBD1. The ends lost 5 bases at V and 6 bases at J; junction bases unmatched: 6. The CDR3 is 14 residues long. CDR1 SEHNR and CDR2 FQNEAQ come from the germline V gene (reference sequence).

V gene TRBV6-5 combines with J gene TRBJ1-1; 10 nucleotides match TRBD1. The CDR3 runs to 14 residues. Germline CDR1 is MNHEY and CDR2 is SVGAGI. J lost 5 bases, V lost 2 bases, and 2 bases had no gene match. CDR3 nucleotide sequence: TGTGCCAGCAGTTACGGGACAGGGGTAACTGAAGCTTTCTTT. The encoded protein is CASSYGTGVTEAFF.

The chain links TRBV21-1 to TRBJ1-5. TRBV21-1 is noted as a pseudogene. The CDR3 loop spans 19 amino acids. CDR3 sequence (DNA): TGTGCCAGCAGCAAAGAAGGTCAGTTTTTTATCGGGAGCAATCAGCCCCAGCATTTT. Protein: CASSKEGQFFIGSNQPQHF.

The J gene is TRBJ1-1, the V gene TRBV28, with D perhaps matching TRBD1 (6 bases). The CDR3 extends over 12 amino acids. CDR1 and CDR2 from the germline V gene are MDHEN and SYDVKM. V was clipped by 9 bases and J by 4 bases, with 12 bases between them. CDR3 nucleotides: TGTGCCAGTCAGGGGTTCAGCACTGAAGCTTTCTTT. Translation gives CASQGFSTEAFF.

The table lists this clone with a count of one. The chain links TRBV9 to TRBJ2-2, with D maybe TRBD2 (7 bases). The CDR3 sequence is 14 residues long. CDR1 is SGDLS, CDR2 YYNGEE, per germline. The germline V and J ends were trimmed by 7 bases and 5 bases, with 15 bases remaining between them. The CDR3 sequence is CASRGGGRTGELFF. The CDR3, as DNA: TGTGCCAGCCGGGGAGGGGGTCGAACCGGGGAGCTGTTTTTT. Full variable domain (missing parts from reference TRBV9 and TRBJ2-2): DSGVTQTPKHLITATGQRVTLRCSPRSGDLSVYWYQQSLDQGLQFLIQYYNGEERAKGNILERFSAQQFPDLHSELNLSSLELGDSALYFCASRGGGRTGELFFGEGSRLTVL.

The rearrangement links TRBV28 to TRBJ1-1; D ambiguous. Trimming removed 8 bases at V and 0 bases at J, with 10 bases between. The CDR3 length is 13 residues. Germline V CDR1 and CDR2: MDHEN, SYDVKM. In DNA form, the CDR3 reads TGTGCCAGCTCGGGATACATGAACACTGAAGCTTTCTTT. Translating it yields CASSGYMNTEAFF.

This chain links TRBV5-1 with TRBJ2-2; D not resolved. V was pared by 2 bases and J by 2 bases, with 7 bases between. This CDR3 contains 14 residues. Germline values: CDR1 SGHRS, CDR2 YFSETQ. CDR3 coding DNA: TGCGCCAGCAGCTTTACAGACAACACCGGGGAGCTGTTTTTT. Residues: CASSFTDNTGELFF.

The chain has TRBV5-1 and TRBJ1-1; possible D gene TRBD1, 6 bases. Germline loops: CDR1 SGHRS, CDR2 YFSETQ. The CDR3 is 14 amino acids. Between the trimmed V and J ends, which lost 0 bases and 7 bases, there was a span of 13 bases. DNA of the CDR3: TGCGCCAGCAGCTTGGAGCTGGGGGCAGGTGAAGCTTTCTTT. Translating gives CASSLELGAGEAFF. Full variable domain (remainder filled in from reference TRBV5-1 and TRBJ1-1): KAGVTQTPRYLIKTRGQQVTLSCSPISGHRSVSWYQQTPGQGLQFLFEYFSETQRNKGNFPGRFSGRQFSNSRSEMNVSTLELGDSALYLCASSLELGAGEAFFGQGTRLTVV.

The chain has TRBV10-3 and TRBJ2-7; TRBD1 matches 10 bases. In germline, CDR1 is ENHRY, CDR2 SYGVKD. With V trimmed by 6 bases and J by 4 bases, 6 bases remained unmatched. This CDR3 spans 14 amino acids. The CDR3 reads CAIRDRDRGYEQYF. In nucleotides, the CDR3 is TGTGCCATCAGGGACCGGGACAGGGGTTACGAGCAGTACTTC.

The chain uses TRBV30 and TRBJ1-1, with 9 bases lining up with TRBD1. With 2 bases clipped from V and 6 bases from J, the junction kept 4 bases outside the gene matches. This CDR3 contains 13 residues. Germline V gene lookup returns CDR1 GTSNPN and CDR2 SVGIG (reference sequence). The CDR3 is CAWSIGTGPEAFF. CDR3 nucleotide sequence: TGTGCCTGGAGTATCGGGACAGGGCCTGAAGCTTTCTTT.

V and J are TRBV28 and TRBJ1-2; no clear D gene. The V end was cut by 5 bases, the J end by 8 bases, with 18 bases between. The CDR3 runs to 14 residues. Germline V gene lookup returns CDR1 MDHEN and CDR2 SYDVKM. The CDR3: CASSAYGVVRGYTF. The CDR3, as DNA: TGTGCCAGCAGTGCCTACGGGGTTGTGAGGGGCTACACCTTC.

The gene calls are TRBV19 and TRBJ2-3, with 7 positions matching TRBD1. There are 16 residues in the CDR3. Germline loops: CDR1 LNHDA, CDR2 SQIVND (reference sequence). V lost 4 bases and J lost 0; bases outside the gene matches: 7. The CDR3 region is CASSTYWTGSTDTQYF. The CDR3 nucleotides read TGTGCCAGTAGTACTTACTGGACAGGAAGCACAGATACGCAGTATTTT.

The chain couples TRBV3-1 (or the pseudogene TRBV3-2) to TRBJ2-3; 8 bases are a match to TRBD1. V shed 7 bases and J 0 bases; nucleotides not matched to a gene: 6. The CDR3 spans 15 residues. Germline assignment: CDR1 LGHDT and CDR2 YNNKEL (reference sequence). The CDR3 bases are TGTGCCAGCACCTATAGACAGGGGAGCACAGATACGCAGTATTTT. This encodes CASTYRQGSTDTQYF.

The gene calls are TRBV28 and TRBJ1-6; 9 nucleotides match TRBD1. Germline V gene sequence: CDR1 MDHEN, CDR2 SYDVKM. The length of the CDR3 is 15 residues. Trimming took 5 bases from V and 7 from J; bases not matched to a gene: 6. For the CDR3, the DNA is TGTGCCAGCAGTAGGACCGGGACAGGGAATTCACCCCTCCACTTT. Encoded protein: CASSRTGTGNSPLHF.

The rearrangement links TRBV24-1 to TRBJ1-2; D is possibly TRBD1 (5 bases). This CDR3 spans 13 amino acids. CDR1 and CDR2 from the germline V gene are KGHDR and SFDVKD. V shed 5 bases and J shed 8 bases, with 14 bases lying between them. CDR3 DNA sequence: TGTGCCACCAGTGCCGGGGGATCTGGGGGCTACACCTTC. Encoded protein: CATSAGGSGGYTF.

This chain connects TRBV11-3 to TRBJ1-1, with D possibly TRBD1 on 6 matching bases. Looked up from germline, CDR1 is SGHNT and CDR2 is YENEEA. The CDR3 is made up of 15 amino acids. V lost 5 bases and J lost 4, with 17 bases in between. CDR3 nucleotides: TGTGCCAGCAGCCTCAGGGGCCCCCTGGTCACTGAAGCTTTCTTT. This gives the protein CASSLRGPLVTEAFF.

The V and J genes are TRBV19 and TRBJ1-1; D is uncertain. The CDR3 spans 13 residues. Germline loops: CDR1 LNHDA, CDR2 SQIVND (reference sequence). V was trimmed by 3 bases and J by 3 bases, leaving 8 bases between them. The CDR3 is CASSMFPDTEAFF. The CDR3 DNA sequence: TGTGCCAGTAGTATGTTCCCCGACACTGAAGCTTTCTTT.

This chain links TRBV5-5 with TRBJ1-2, with unresolved D. Trimming pared 1 base from V and 3 bases from J, leaving 19 bases between. The length of the CDR3 is 17 residues. Germline V gene lookup returns CDR1 SGHKS and CDR2 YYEKEE (reference sequence). The CDR3 region has the DNA TGTGCCAGCAGCTTGTCACCCATTCGTAACTTAGACTATGGCTACACCTTC. This sequence encodes CASSLSPIRNLDYGYTF.

V usage is TRBV11-2 and J usage is TRBJ1-6; unclear D gene. Trimming shortened V by 2 bases and J by 10 bases, and 12 bases separated the two germline ends. This CDR3 spans 14 amino acids. Germline CDR1 is SGHAT and CDR2 is FQNNGV. CDR3 in DNA: TGTGCCAGCAGCTTATACACCAATGGCTCACCCCTCCACTTT. Protein product: CASSLYTNGSPLHF.

The chain couples TRBV28 to TRBJ1-5; tentatively, D is TRBD1 (5 bases). The length of the CDR3 is 14 residues. Germline assignment: CDR1 MDHEN and CDR2 SYDVKM. Trimming pared 2 bases from V and 6 bases from J, leaving 11 bases between. DNA for the CDR3: TGTGCCAGCAGTTTAGGGGGGAATTTTCAGCCCCAGCATTTT. It translates to CASSLGGNFQPQHF.

The chain combines TRBV5-1 with TRBJ1-1, with TRBD1 matching over 8 bases. The trim removed 0 bases at V and 2 bases at J, leaving 6 bases unmatched. The CDR3 runs 16 residues. Germline V gene sequence: CDR1 SGHRS, CDR2 YFSETQ. CDR3 loop: CASSLVQGVGNTEAFF. The CDR3 DNA is TGCGCCAGCAGCTTGGTACAGGGGGTAGGTAACACTGAAGCTTTCTTT.

V gene TRBV7-9 combines with J gene TRBJ2-5; unclear D gene. CDR1 is SEHNR, CDR2 FQNEAQ, per germline (reference sequence). V lost 4 bases and J 1 base, leaving 7 bases between the germline ends. The CDR3 is 13 amino acids. The CDR3 protein is CASSSTSQETQYF. Here the CDR3 DNA reads TGTGCCAGCAGCTCCACCAGCCAAGAGACCCAGTACTTC. The variable domain in full, with the rest retrieved from reference TRBV7-9 and TRBJ2-5, is DTGVSQNPRHKITKRGQNVTFRCDPISEHNRLYWYRQTLGQGPEFLTYFQNEAQLEKSRLLSDRFSAERPKGSFSTLEIQRTEQGDSAMYLCASSSTSQETQYFGPGTRLLVL.

This chain connects TRBV13 to TRBJ2-3, with 7 bases that match TRBD1. CDR3 size: 16 residues. CDR1 is PRHDT and CDR2 is FYEKMQ in the germline V gene (reference sequence). The V gene end was trimmed by 4 bases and the J gene end by 1 base; junction bases not matched to a gene: 8. The CDR3 loop is CASSSPTGKGTDTQYF. As DNA, the CDR3 is TGTGCCAGCAGCTCCCCGACAGGGAAGGGCACAGATACGCAGTATTTT.